These T cell receptor beta chains were read from a single sample in a study of Graves' ophthalmopathy and Graves' hyperthyroidism. MiXCR, run by TCRdb on the multiplex PCR reads, gives a single entry per CDR3 protein. The sample shows 300,000 to 400,000 distinct CDR3 sequences, about a sixth of them seen only once. The sample comprised peripheral blood. All receptors come from an adult woman with stable Graves' hyperthyroidism. Each CDR3 is given with its conserved first and last residue. A D gene is named only where the DNA matches it firmly. Clone size is stated in some rows and not others, as once, few, many or a class when expanded.

D,size,J,V,DNA,CDR3
.,few,TRBJ1-1,TRBV7-2,TGTGCCAGCAGCTTAGTTTCAGGAAAGAACACTGAAGCTTTCTTT,CASSLVSGKNTEAFF
.,many,TRBJ1-5,TRBV7-9,TGTGCCAGCAGCTTAATTGGGCATAATCAGCCCCAGCATTTT,CASSLIGHNQPQHF
.,many,TRBJ2-2,TRBV28,TGTGCCAGCAGTTTATGGCGACTAGAGAACACCGGGGAGCTGTTTTTT,CASSLWRLENTGELFF
.,few,TRBJ2-5,TRBV6-1,TGTGCCAGCGCTCGAGAGACCCAGTACTTC,CASARETQYF
TRBD1,many,TRBJ1-1,TRBV5-1,TGCGCCAGCAGCTTGAAGGGGACAGGCACTTATCTGAACACTGAAGCTTTCTTT,CASSLKGTGTYLNTEAFF
.,many,TRBJ1-1,TRBV24-1,TGTGCCACCAGTGATTTGGGGAATGCTTTCTTT,CATSDLGNAFF
.,.,TRBJ2-3,TRBV6-1,TGTGCCAGCAGCAGAACACAGGCAGATACGCAGTATTTT,CASSRTQADTQYF
.,many,TRBJ2-7,TRBV29-1,TGCAGCGTTGGATTGATGACCGATTCCTACGAGCAGTACTTC,CSVGLMTDSYEQYF
.,few,TRBJ1-6,TRBV20-1,TGCAGTGCTAGAGACAGGGCGGATAATTCACCCCTCCACTTT,CSARDRADNSPLHF
TRBD1,.,TRBJ1-5,TRBV7-3,TGTGCCAGAGAGGGACAGGGGAACAATCAGCCCCAGCATTTT,CAREGQGNNQPQHF
.,many,TRBJ2-3,TRBV6-5,TGTGCCAGCAGTTACCCGGGAGAGAAGTATTTT,CASSYPGEKYF
.,many,TRBJ2-5,TRBV3-1,TGTGCCAGCAGCCAAAGAGGGAGGACAGGAACCCAGTACTTC,CASSQRGRTGTQYF
.,.,TRBJ2-7,TRBV20-1,TGCAGTGCTAGCGGGGGGCCTGGGCCATCCTACGAGCAGTACTTC,CSASGGPGPSYEQYF
TRBD1,.,TRBJ1-1,TRBV29-1,TGCAGCGTTGAAGGCCCTTCAACCGGGGCAGGGGGGTCTGAAGCTTTCTTT,CSVEGPSTGAGGSEAFF
TRBD2,.,TRBJ2-3,TRBV11-2,TGTGCCAGCAGCTTAGTTGCTAGCGGGAGACGCACAGATACGCAGTATTTT,CASSLVASGRRTDTQYF
.,once,TRBJ1-2,TRBV12-3/TRBV12-4,TGTGCCAGCAGTTTAGGGCAGTTCTACACCTTC,CASSLGQFYTF
.,many,TRBJ2-7,TRBV6-5,TGTGCCAGCAGTTACCCGGGGACGGCGAGCTCCTACGAGCAGTACTTC,CASSYPGTASSYEQYF
TRBD1,many,TRBJ1-1,TRBV6-2/TRBV6-3,TGTGCCAGCAGTTACTCGGACAGGACTGAAGCTTTCTTT,CASSYSDRTEAFF
.,many,TRBJ2-5,TRBV12-3/TRBV12-4,TGTGCCAGCAGTTTAGGATTGGGGGGCCAAGAGACCCAGTACTTC,CASSLGLGGQETQYF
.,many,TRBJ1-1,TRBV27,TGTGCCAGCAAGAGTGGAACCACTGAAGCTTTCTTT,CASKSGTTEAFF
TRBD1,many,TRBJ1-6,TRBV6-1,TGTGCCAGCAGCTCAGACAGGGGGCTTTCACCCCTCCACTTT,CASSSDRGLSPLHF
TRBD2,many,TRBJ2-7,TRBV5-1,TGCGCCAGCAGCTCCGGACTAGCGTCGTACGAGCAGTACTTC,CASSSGLASYEQYF
.,few,TRBJ2-7,TRBV6-1,TGTGCCAGCTGCGAGTATTGGGGTCTAGGGGAGCAGTACTTC,CASCEYWGLGEQYF
.,few,TRBJ1-5,TRBV19,TGTGCCAGTAGTGTGGCTGTGTACAGAAGAGACAATCAGCCCCAGCATTTT,CASSVAVYRRDNQPQHF
.,many,TRBJ2-4,TRBV6-1,TGTGCCAGCAGTGAGAGCGTAGCCAAAAACATTCAGTACTTC,CASSESVAKNIQYF
TRBD2,many,TRBJ2-5,TRBV9,TGTGCCAGCGGCGCTAGCGGGAGGATGAACCAAGAGACCCAGTACTTC,CASGASGRMNQETQYF
TRBD1,many,TRBJ2-5,TRBV24-1,TGTGCCACCAGTGATCCGGGACAGGGTGAGACCCAGTACTTC,CATSDPGQGETQYF
.,many,TRBJ2-2,TRBV28,TGTGCCAGCACCCAAAAGGCTCAATCCGGGGAGCTGTTTTTT,CASTQKAQSGELFF
.,.,TRBJ1-2,TRBV2,TGTGCCAGCAATTCTGGGGGGTCGACCGGCTACACCTTC,CASNSGGSTGYTF
.,.,TRBJ1-2,TRBV28,TGTGCCAGCAGTTTACCCTCCGGGACGGGCTACACCTTC,CASSLPSGTGYTF
.,many,TRBJ2-7,TRBV6-2/TRBV6-3,TGTGCCAGCAGTCCCGCCCCCGGGACTCACGACGCCTACGAGCAGTACTTC,CASSPAPGTHDAYEQYF
.,.,TRBJ2-5,TRBV7-9,TGTGCCAGCAGCACACAGAAAGAGACCCAGTACTTC,CASSTQKETQYF
.,.,TRBJ1-1,TRBV6-2/TRBV6-3,TGTGCCAGCAGTTACGTGGAGGACGCCTCGAACACTGAAGCTTTCTTT,CASSYVEDASNTEAFF
TRBD2,many,TRBJ2-7,TRBV11-2,TGTGCCAGCAGCCGAGCGGGGGGCATTCCCTACGAGCAGTACTTC,CASSRAGGIPYEQYF
.,many,TRBJ2-2,TRBV5-1,TGCGCCAGCAGTTGGACCGGGACACCGAACACCGGGGAGCTGTTTTTT,CASSWTGTPNTGELFF
TRBD1,few,TRBJ1-6,TRBV7-9,TGTGCCAGCAGCGGGACAGGGGGCAGTAATTCACACCTCCACTTT,CASSGTGGSNSHLHF
TRBD1,.,TRBJ2-7,TRBV5-6,TGTGCCAGCAGCCACGGGACAGGGGGCGAGCAGTACTTC,CASSHGTGGEQYF
.,many,TRBJ2-7,TRBV4-3,TGCGCCAGCACCCCCCAATTCCGGGCAGGGGAGACCGAGCAGTACTTC,CASTPQFRAGETEQYF
TRBD1,.,TRBJ1-1,TRBV20-1,TGCAGTGCTAAGGGCAACAGGGGGAGCACTGAAGCTTTCTTT,CSAKGNRGSTEAFF
TRBD1,many,TRBJ2-7,TRBV10-2,TGCGCCACAACCGGGACAGAGGGTTACGAGCAGTACTTC,CATTGTEGYEQYF
.,many,TRBJ2-5,TRBV12-3/TRBV12-4,TGTGCCAGCAGTTTATGGGGCAGTAAGCAAGAGACCCAGTACTTC,CASSLWGSKQETQYF
.,few,TRBJ2-2,TRBV6-2/TRBV6-3,TGTGCCAGCAACCGGGTAAAACGAAGCGGAGGGGGGAACGCCGGGGAGCTGTTTTTT,CASNRVKRSGGGNAGELFF
.,many,TRBJ2-5,TRBV30,TGTGCCTCCACGGAGACGCCTGGGGAGACCCAGTACTTC,CASTETPGETQYF
TRBD2,.,TRBJ2-5,TRBV12-3/TRBV12-4,TGTGCCAGCAGGAAGACTAGCGGGGGGTATGGGACCCAGTACTTC,CASRKTSGGYGTQYF
.,many,TRBJ2-7,TRBV28,TGTGCCAGCAGTTTGGACCCCTCACGGGACGAGCAGTACTTC,CASSLDPSRDEQYF